One sample yielded the 32 T cell receptor beta chains listed below, sequenced in a study of radiotherapy plus CTLA-4 blockade in lung cancer. The assay was immunoSEQ multiplex PCR, and TCRdb's table has in-frame clones only and misses some. In the table there are under 35,000 clones, under 85% of which are singletons. The sequenced sample was peripheral blood, obtained from a patient treated with radiotherapy plus ipilimumab. Source of these receptors: a human donor with non-small cell lung cancer whose response to radiotherapy plus ipilimumab could not be evaluated.

The rearrangement uses TRBV9 and TRBJ2-1, with 8 bases identical to TRBD2. The CDR3 is made up of 15 amino acids. The germline V gene encodes CDR1 SGDLS and CDR2 YYNGEE. V lost 3 bases to trimming and J lost 9 bases; unmatched junction nucleotides: 11. DNA of the CDR3: TGTGCCAGCAGCGCGACTAGCGATCGTGTCAGTGAGCAGTTCTTC. It encodes CASSATSDRVSEQFF. The variable domain in full, completed from reference TRBV9 and TRBJ2-1, reads DSGVTQTPKHLITATGQRVTLRCSPRSGDLSVYWYQQSLDQGLQFLIQYYNGEERAKGNILERFSAQQFPDLHSELNLSSLELGDSALYFCASSATSDRVSEQFFGPGTRLTVL.

The chain has TRBV5-6 and TRBJ1-1; 8 bases map to TRBD1. With 4 bases clipped from V and 4 bases from J, the junction kept 9 bases outside the gene matches. Germline CDR1 is SGHDT and CDR2 is YYEEEE. The CDR3 has 15 residues. CDR3 loop: CASSQLWTGRTEAFF. CDR3 DNA sequence: TGTGCCAGCAGCCAACTGTGGACAGGGCGCACTGAAGCTTTCTTT.

There are a few counts of this clone. The chain is built from TRBV2 and TRBJ2-1; D gene ambiguous. The CDR3 length is 12 residues. V lost 4 bases and J lost 6, with 7 bases in between. CDR1 SNHLY and CDR2 FYNNEI come from the germline V gene. The DNA for the CDR3 is TGTGCCAGCAGTGGACTTTTCAATGAGCAGTTCTTC. It translates to CASSGLFNEQFF. The full variable domain, its missing parts supplied by reference TRBV2 and TRBJ2-1, is EPEVTQTPSHQVTQMGQEVILRCVPISNHLYFYWYRQILGQKVEFLVSFYNNEISEKSEIFDDQFSVERPDGSNFTLKIRSTKLEDSAMYFCASSGLFNEQFFGPGTRLTVL.

Details on this clone: Different DNA sequences within this sample yield the same CDR3. This rearrangement joins TRBV6-5 to TRBJ1-6; D unresolved. The CDR3 extends over 14 amino acids. V was clipped by 7 bases and J by 6 bases, with 13 bases between them. Per the germline V gene, CDR1 is MNHEY and CDR2 is SVGAGI. CDR3 nucleotide sequence: TGTGCCAGCACCAACCCCTATCCTAATTCACCCCTCCACTTT. This sequence encodes CASTNPYPNSPLHF.

The chain is built from TRBV6-5 and TRBJ2-7; 8 bases align to TRBD1. This CDR3 comprises 16 residues. Per the germline V gene, CDR1 is MNHEY and CDR2 is SVGAGI. V shed 4 bases, J shed 0 bases, and the junction held 8 bases outside the gene matches. CDR3 in DNA: TGTGCCAGCAGTTTCACAGTAACAGGGGGCTCCTACGAGCAGTACTTC. The encoded protein is CASSFTVTGGSYEQYF.

The chain carries TRBV28 and TRBJ1-1; a possible D gene is TRBD1 (6 bases). Germline assignment: CDR1 MDHEN and CDR2 SYDVKM. The CDR3 consists of 14 residues. Deletions cut 5 bases from V and 10 bases from J, with 20 bases between. CDR3 coding DNA: TGTGCCAGCAGTCCCATACAGGGAAGTGTGGGAGCTTTCTTT. This sequence encodes CASSPIQGSVGAFF.

This clone has just one count. The chain joins TRBV7-2 to TRBJ2-7; TRBD1 matches at 7 bases. V lost 5 bases, J lost 0 bases, and 7 bases stayed unmatched. Germline V gives CDR1 SGHTA, CDR2 FQGNSA. The CDR3 extends over 15 amino acids. CDR3 residues: CASSAHGTVSYEQYF. The DNA of the CDR3 is TGTGCCAGCAGCGCTCACGGGACAGTCTCCTACGAGCAGTACTTC.

V gene TRBV6-5 combines with J gene TRBJ1-5; D is undetermined. CDR1 and CDR2 from the germline V gene are MNHEY and SVGAGI. Trimming took off 6 bases at V and 2 bases at J, with 14 bases between the two ends. The CDR3 runs 15 residues. The CDR3 here is CASSRTSARNQPQHF. The CDR3 DNA reads TGTGCCAGCAGCCGAACAAGCGCTCGCAATCAGCCCCAGCATTTT.

The V and J genes are TRBV27 and TRBJ2-5; D is ambiguous. Looked up from germline, CDR1 is MNHEY and CDR2 is SMNVEV (reference sequence). CDR3 length: 12 residues. V dropped 0 bases and J dropped 7 bases, with 6 bases sitting between them. The CDR3 bases are TGTGCCAGCAGTTTATCCGGGTCGACCCAGTACTTC. It translates to CASSLSGSTQYF.

V is TRBV5-1 and J is TRBJ2-7; 12 nucleotides line up with TRBD2. The CDR3 is 15 residues long. Germline loops: CDR1 SGHRS, CDR2 YFSETQ. The trim removed 4 bases at V and 2 bases at J, leaving 4 bases unmatched. The CDR3 loop is CASSIGLAGTYEQYF. Here the CDR3 DNA reads TGCGCCAGCAGCATAGGACTAGCGGGGACCTACGAGCAGTACTTC.

This clone was seen more than once but under ten times. The chain links TRBV11-2 to TRBJ2-7, with 14 bases matching TRBD2. The CDR3 covers 17 residues. Unmatched junction bases numbered 9, after V lost 4 bases and J lost 4 bases. The germline V gene has CDR1 SGHAT and CDR2 FQNNGV. This chain's CDR3 is CASSSPTSGRAGYEQYF. As DNA, the CDR3 is TGTGCCAGCAGCTCGCCGACTAGCGGGAGGGCCGGATACGAGCAGTACTTC.

This rearrangement joins TRBV29-1 to TRBJ2-7; TRBD1 agrees at 8 bases. The trim removed 4 bases at V and 5 bases at J, leaving 4 bases unmatched. Germline CDR1 reads SQVTM; CDR2 reads ANQGSEA. The CDR3 totals 12 residues. The CDR3 nucleotides are TGCAGCGTTGTTCAGGGGGCAGACGAGCAGTACTTC. This translates into CSVVQGADEQYF.

The J gene is TRBJ2-5, the V gene TRBV5-5, with TRBD2 identical over 9 bases. The CDR3 is 16 residues long. CDR1 and CDR2 from the germline V gene are SGHKS and YYEKEE (reference sequence). The junction had 12 bases not matched to a gene; V was cut back by 4 bases and J by 5 bases. The CDR3 loop reads CASSLNTGTSRETQYF. The DNA of the CDR3 is TGTGCCAGCAGCCTAAACACCGGGACTAGCAGGGAGACCCAGTACTTC.

V usage is TRBV28 and J usage is TRBJ1-2; TRBD1 might be the D (5 bases). The germline V gene encodes CDR1 MDHEN and CDR2 SYDVKM. The length of the CDR3 is 14 residues. V lost 6 bases to trimming and J lost 6 bases, with 17 bases between them. For the CDR3, the DNA is TGTGCCAGCAGGAATCTTCAGGGTCACCATGGCTACACCTTC. Protein sequence: CASRNLQGHHGYTF.

The genes are TRBV6-1 and TRBJ1-2; D perhaps matches TRBD1 (6 bases). The CDR3 extends over 13 amino acids. The V end lost 2 bases, the J end lost 7 bases, and 11 bases lay between the germline ends. Germline V CDR1 and CDR2: MNHNS, SASEGT. The CDR3 DNA follows: TGTGCCAGCAGTGAAAACAGGGACGCTGGCTACACCTTC. Translated, it gives CASSENRDAGYTF.

This clone was counted only a few times. The genes are TRBV28 and TRBJ1-1; 7 nucleotides align to TRBD1. The junction had 10 bases not matched to a gene; V was cut back by 6 bases and J by 3 bases. From germline, CDR1 is MDHEN and CDR2 SYDVKM. The length of the CDR3 is 15 residues. CDR3 sequence reads: CASSLGGIMYTEAFF. The CDR3 DNA follows: TGTGCCAGCAGCCTAGGGGGCATAATGTACACTGAAGCTTTCTTT. The full variable domain, its missing parts supplied by reference TRBV28 and TRBJ1-1, is DVKVTQSSRYLVKRTGEKVFLECVQDMDHENMFWYRQDPGLGLRLIYFSYDVKMKEKGDIPEGYSVSREKKERFSLILESASTNQTSMYLCASSLGGIMYTEAFFGQGTRLTVV.

This clone occurred once. This chain links TRBV7-8 with TRBJ2-1, with 8 positions matching TRBD2. V was clipped by 2 bases and J by 7 bases; unmatched bases: 13. The CDR3 spans 17 residues. Germline V gives CDR1 SGHVS, CDR2 FQNEAQ. The CDR3 region is CASSLKVGGRWGNEQFF. The CDR3 coding sequence is TGTGCCAGCAGCTTAAAGGTGGGCGGGAGGTGGGGGAATGAGCAGTTCTTC.

The V call is TRBV4-3, the J call TRBJ2-3; 7 nucleotides align to TRBD2. The length of the CDR3 is 16 residues. Germline CDR1 is LGHNA and CDR2 is YSLEER. Trimming at V came to 0 bases and at J to 5 bases, leaving 8 bases not matched to a gene. The CDR3 coding sequence is TGCGCCAGCAGCCAAGACAGGGCGGGAGCGGAAGATACGCAGTATTTT. The encoded protein is CASSQDRAGAEDTQYF.

The V call is TRBV19, the J call TRBJ2-2, with 8 bases identical to TRBD2. CDR1 LNHDA and CDR2 SQIVND come from the germline V gene (reference sequence). J gave up 0 bases and V 3 bases, and 6 bases lay outside the gene matches. The CDR3 contains 17 residues. CDR3 in DNA: TGTGCCAGTAGTATCCCCAGCGGGAGTGCGAACACCGGGGAGCTGTTTTTT. This gives the protein CASSIPSGSANTGELFF.

The chain carries TRBV5-1 and TRBJ2-1; D is perhaps TRBD2 (6 bases). V was trimmed by 4 bases and J by 1 base, leaving 12 bases between them. This CDR3 is 15 amino acids long. CDR1 and CDR2 (germline): SGHRS, YFSETQ. The CDR3 reads CASSPSAESYNEQFF. The CDR3 DNA sequence: TGCGCCAGCAGCCCTAGCGCAGAATCCTACAATGAGCAGTTCTTC.

The V call is TRBV7-2, the J call TRBJ2-3; a possible D gene is TRBD2 (6 bases). This CDR3 spans 15 amino acids. Trimming pared 3 bases from V and 4 bases from J, leaving 14 bases between. Germline CDR1 SGHTA, CDR2 FQGNSA. The CDR3 reads CASSFGGSMSDTQYF. CDR3 in DNA: TGTGCCAGCAGCTTTGGAGGGAGTATGTCAGATACGCAGTATTTT. Full variable domain (rest looked up from reference TRBV7-2 and TRBJ2-3): GAGVSQSPSNKVTEKGKDVELRCDPISGHTALYWYRQSLGQGLEFLIYFQGNSAPDKSGLPSDRFSAERTGGSVSTLTIQRTQQEDSAVYLCASSFGGSMSDTQYFGPGTRLTVL.

The chain carries TRBV7-9 and TRBJ1-1; perhaps TRBD1 as D (6 bases). CDR3 length: 16 residues. Looked up from germline, CDR1 is SEHNR and CDR2 is FQNEAQ (reference sequence). Trimming took off 5 bases at V and 0 bases at J, with 16 bases between the two ends. CDR3 sequence (DNA): TGTGCCAGCAGCCCTGCTCCACAGGGCATGAACACTGAAGCTTTCTTT. Amino acids: CASSPAPQGMNTEAFF.

V is TRBV6-1 and J is TRBJ1-2, with TRBD1 matching 10 bases. After removal of 5 bases from V and 8 bases from J, the junction contained 5 bases not matched to a gene. The CDR3 is 13 residues long. Per germline, CDR1 MNHNS and CDR2 SASEGT. The CDR3 region has the DNA TGTGCCAGCAGTAGACAGGGGGCGCTGGGCTACACCTTC. Translating it yields CASSRQGALGYTF.

The chain carries TRBV28 and TRBJ2-7, with D possibly matching TRBD1 (5 bases). The V and J ends lost 5 bases and 5 bases respectively, with 13 bases between them. This CDR3 region has 13 residues. In germline, CDR1 is MDHEN, CDR2 SYDVKM. CDR3 sequence (DNA): TGTGCCAGCAGTCGAGCTAGGGGCCACGAGCAGTACTTC. This gives the protein CASSRARGHEQYF.

The CDR3: CASSPSGSFNEQYF. In nucleotides, the CDR3 is TGTGCCAGCTCACCATCAGGGTCTTTTAACGAGCAGTACTTC. The chain recombines TRBV18 with TRBJ2-7, with a possible D match to TRBD1 (5 bases). CDR1 is KGHSH and CDR2 is LQKENI in the germline V gene. The CDR3 is 14 residues long. Trimming stripped 2 bases from V and 5 bases from J, with 13 bases between.

The chain is built from TRBV7-8 and TRBJ2-1, with 10 bases that match TRBD2. V gave up 1 base and J gave up 12 bases; unmatched junction bases: 9. Per germline, CDR1 SGHVS and CDR2 FQNEAQ. The CDR3 runs to 15 residues. CDR3 amino acids: CASSLESGRARWQFF. The CDR3 DNA is TGTGCCAGCAGCTTAGAGAGCGGGAGGGCTCGATGGCAGTTCTTC.

The J gene is TRBJ1-5, the V gene TRBV2, with a weak D call TRBD1 (5 bases). The CDR3 runs 13 residues. Looked up from germline, CDR1 is SNHLY and CDR2 is FYNNEI. Trimming removed 6 bases at V and 7 bases at J, with 13 bases between. This chain's CDR3 is CASSLTGEQPQHF. The CDR3 nucleotides read TGTGCCAGCAGCTTAACAGGAGAACAGCCCCAGCATTTT.

The CDR3 DNA reads as TGTGCCAGCAGGGGGGACAGGGTGGCCAATCAGCCCCAGCATTTT. Its protein is CASRGDRVANQPQHF. This rearrangement joins TRBV2 to TRBJ1-5; 9 bases line up with TRBD1. In germline, CDR1 is SNHLY, CDR2 FYNNEI. The CDR3 is 15 residues long. Trimming cost V 6 bases and J 3 bases; bases outside gene matches: 6.

This chain links TRBV28 with TRBJ1-5; 7 positions agree with TRBD1. The CDR3 length is 15 residues. The V gene's germline CDR1 is MDHEN and CDR2 SYDVKM. The V segment lost 6 bases and the J segment 5 bases; nucleotides outside the gene matches: 10. CDR3: CASSDTTGTDQPQHF. The DNA of the CDR3 is TGTGCCAGCAGCGACACGACAGGGACGGATCAGCCCCAGCATTTT. Supplemented by reference TRBV28 and TRBJ1-5, the full variable domain reads DVKVTQSSRYLVKRTGEKVFLECVQDMDHENMFWYRQDPGLGLRLIYFSYDVKMKEKGDIPEGYSVSREKKERFSLILESASTNQTSMYLCASSDTTGTDQPQHFGDGTRLSIL.

The genes are TRBV11-2 and TRBJ2-2; TRBD2 agrees at 15 bases. V lost 1 base to trimming and J lost 6 bases; unmatched junction nucleotides: 3. The CDR3 covers 17 residues. CDR1 SGHAT and CDR2 FQNNGV come from the germline V gene. CDR3 DNA: TGTGCCAGCAGCTTAGCAAGGACTAGCGGGAGGGCCGGGGAGCTGTTTTTT. Its protein is CASSLARTSGRAGELFF.

The chain employs TRBV18 and TRBJ1-2; D remains unclear. The germline V and J ends were trimmed by 5 bases and 6 bases, with 13 bases remaining between them. There are 13 residues in the CDR3. The germline V gene encodes CDR1 KGHSH and CDR2 LQKENI. The CDR3 region is CASSTNQRDGYTF. The DNA for the CDR3 is TGTGCCAGCTCAACCAACCAGAGGGATGGCTACACCTTC.

The chain employs TRBV30 and TRBJ1-2, with D unresolved. The CDR3 has 13 residues. Trimming pared 3 bases from V and 9 bases from J, leaving 17 bases between. Looked up from germline, CDR1 is GTSNPN and CDR2 is SVGIG (reference sequence). The CDR3 DNA reads as TGTGCCTGGAGATTTTTGCGCACAGACAGCTACACCTTC. The encoded protein is CAWRFLRTDSYTF. Together with reference TRBV30 and TRBJ1-2, the CDR3 gives the full variable domain: SQTIHQWPATLVQPVGSPLSLECTVEGTSNPNLYWYRQAAGRGLQLLFYSVGIGQISSEVPQNLSASRPQDRQFILSSKKLLLSDSGFYLCAWRFLRTDSYTFGSGTRLTVV.